One and the same sample provided the 3 T cell receptor beta chains below, sequenced in a study of shared clonotypes between healthy human individuals. Some clones are missing from TCRdb's copy, which holds only in-frame ones; the method was immunoSEQ multiplex PCR. In the table there are roughly 2.2 million clones, over 85% of which are singletons. The sequenced sample was naive CD4+ T cells from PBMCs. Subset: CD45RA+ positively selected. These receptors all stem from a man between 18 and 35 years old in good health. Some clones in this sample may be carry-over from other donors' samples.

The chain has TRBV9 and TRBJ1-2; perhaps TRBD1 as D (5 bases). Germline V gene lookup returns CDR1 SGDLS and CDR2 YYNGEE. This CDR3 has 17 residues. The V gene lost 0 bases and the J gene lost 4 bases, with 19 bases spanning the gap. The CDR3 DNA reads as TGTGCCAGCAGCGTAGGTCCGCCGGGGGGAGGTATCTATGGCTACACCTTC. Its translation is CASSVGPPGGGIYGYTF. The variable domain in full, with the rest retrieved from reference TRBV9 and TRBJ1-2, is DSGVTQTPKHLITATGQRVTLRCSPRSGDLSVYWYQQSLDQGLQFLIQYYNGEERAKGNILERFSAQQFPDLHSELNLSSLELGDSALYFCASSVGPPGGGIYGYTFGSGTRLTVV.

The CDR3 DNA reads TGTGCCAGCAGCTTAGAATCTATCCATTATGGCTACACCTTC. Its translation is CASSLESIHYGYTF. The chain has TRBV7-2 and TRBJ1-2, with D unresolved. CDR1 is SGHTA and CDR2 is FQGNSA in the germline V gene. Trimming shortened V by 1 base and J by 5 bases, and 11 bases separated the two germline ends. The CDR3 extends over 14 amino acids.

This clone appeared a single time. The chain combines TRBV5-4 with TRBJ2-1; 10 bases fit TRBD2. CDR1 is SGHNT, CDR2 YYREEE, per germline (reference sequence). The CDR3 consists of 16 residues. After removal of 4 bases from V and 9 bases from J, the junction contained 13 bases not matched to a gene. CDR3 region: CASSPAASGRFGEQFF. DNA for the CDR3: TGTGCCAGCAGCCCCGCGGCTAGCGGGAGATTTGGTGAGCAGTTCTTC. The full variable domain, completed using reference TRBV5-4 and TRBJ2-1, is ETGVTQSPTHLIKTRGQQVTLRCSSQSGHNTVSWYQQALGQGPQFIFQYYREEENGRGNFPPRFSGLQFPNYSSELNVNALELDDSALYLCASSPAASGRFGEQFFGPGTRLTVL.